These T cell receptor beta chains were read from a single sample in a study of PD-L1 blockade in urothelial cancer. The protocol was immunoSEQ multiplex PCR, while the TCRdb copy is restricted to in-frame clones and leaves out a portion. The repertoire consists of 75,000 to 95,000 clones, with around 93% occurring once and the leading ten covering more than 0.85%. The sequencing here drew on PBMCs, taken around atezolizumab (anti-PD-L1) treatment. The receptor source for this set is a woman aged 80 or over with urothelial cancer. Each CDR3 is given with its conserved first and last residue. A D gene is named only where the DNA matches it firmly. Size tells how often a clone was seen (once, few, many) or the class of an expanded clone, and some rows leave it out.

v_call: TRBV7-3
j_call: TRBJ1-1
clone_size: -
d_call: -
cdr3_nt: TGTGCCAGCAGTCACGGGAGGGGCACTGAAGCTTTCTTT
cdr3_aa: CASSHGRGTEAFF

v_call: TRBV9
j_call: TRBJ1-1
clone_size: -
d_call: TRBD1
cdr3_nt: TGTGCCAGCAGCGCCTCCCCGCCCATAGGGGGCAGGAACACTGAAGCTTTCTTT
cdr3_aa: CASSASPPIGGRNTEAFF

v_call: TRBV11-1
j_call: TRBJ1-1
clone_size: -
d_call: -
cdr3_nt: TGTGCCAGCAGCTTAGGACGGGAACTGAGCGCTTTCTTT
cdr3_aa: CASSLGRELSAFF

v_call: TRBV27
j_call: TRBJ2-7
clone_size: -
d_call: -
cdr3_nt: TGTGCCAGCAGCGTCTCCTGGAGGGACGAGCAGTACTTC
cdr3_aa: CASSVSWRDEQYF

v_call: TRBV9
j_call: TRBJ1-1
clone_size: -
d_call: -
cdr3_nt: TGTGCCAGCAGCGTAGAGGGGTTTGAAGCTTTCTTT
cdr3_aa: CASSVEGFEAFF

v_call: TRBV7-8
j_call: TRBJ1-2
clone_size: -
d_call: -
cdr3_nt: TGTGCCAGCAGCTTATCTGGGGCGCCCAGATATGGCTACACCTTC
cdr3_aa: CASSLSGAPRYGYTF

v_call: TRBV5-1
j_call: TRBJ2-2
clone_size: -
d_call: TRBD2
cdr3_nt: TGCGCCAGCAGCTTGGAGGGGAGGGCCGTTACCGGGGAGCTGTTTTTT
cdr3_aa: CASSLEGRAVTGELFF

v_call: TRBV19
j_call: TRBJ1-2
clone_size: -
d_call: TRBD1
cdr3_nt: TGTGCCAGTTCTCAAAATTGGCAGGGGGCGTATGGCTACACCTTC
cdr3_aa: CASSQNWQGAYGYTF

v_call: TRBV5-1
j_call: TRBJ2-5
clone_size: -
d_call: TRBD1
cdr3_nt: TGCGCCAGCAGCCCCGGGAACAGGGGGGAGACCCAGTACTTC
cdr3_aa: CASSPGNRGETQYF

v_call: TRBV27
j_call: TRBJ2-7
clone_size: -
d_call: TRBD2
cdr3_nt: TGTGCCAGCAGTCTCGCCGGGACTAGCGGGGTTCGTCCCCCGGGGGAGCAGTACTTC
cdr3_aa: CASSLAGTSGVRPPGEQYF

v_call: TRBV6-6
j_call: TRBJ1-1
clone_size: -
d_call: TRBD1
cdr3_nt: TGTGCCAGCAGTGGGACAGGGAGTAGCACTGAAGCTTTCTTT
cdr3_aa: CASSGTGSSTEAFF

v_call: TRBV19
j_call: TRBJ2-7
clone_size: -
d_call: TRBD2
cdr3_nt: TGTGCCAGTAGTAAATCCGGGACTAGCGGGATTTACGAGCAGTACTTC
cdr3_aa: CASSKSGTSGIYEQYF

v_call: TRBV10-3
j_call: TRBJ2-3
clone_size: -
d_call: -
cdr3_nt: TGTGCCATCAGTGAGTCGACTATCGCGTCGCGGGGCACAGATACGCAGTATTTT
cdr3_aa: CAISESTIASRGTDTQYF

v_call: TRBV9
j_call: TRBJ1-5
clone_size: few
d_call: -
cdr3_nt: TGTGCCAGCAGTTCTACGGGTGATAATCAGCCCCAGCATTTT
cdr3_aa: CASSSTGDNQPQHF

v_call: TRBV15
j_call: TRBJ2-1
clone_size: once
d_call: TRBD1
cdr3_nt: TGTGCCACCAGCAACCTCTTTGGGACAGCTAACAATGAGCAGTTCTTC
cdr3_aa: CATSNLFGTANNEQFF

v_call: TRBV6-5
j_call: TRBJ2-3
clone_size: once
d_call: -
cdr3_nt: TGTGCCAGCAGTTACTCGTTGACTCCAGATACGCAGTATTTT
cdr3_aa: CASSYSLTPDTQYF

v_call: TRBV7-2
j_call: TRBJ2-7
clone_size: -
d_call: -
cdr3_nt: TGTGCCAGCAGCCCGGGGTACGAGCAGTACTTC
cdr3_aa: CASSPGYEQYF

v_call: TRBV19
j_call: TRBJ1-3
clone_size: -
d_call: -
cdr3_nt: TGTGCCAGTAGTGCCCAGGGAAACACCATATATTTT
cdr3_aa: CASSAQGNTIYF

v_call: TRBV18
j_call: TRBJ2-2
clone_size: -
d_call: TRBD1
cdr3_nt: TGTGCCAGCTCATCCGGGACAGGATGGGCCGGGGAGCTGTTTTTT
cdr3_aa: CASSSGTGWAGELFF

v_call: TRBV5-8
j_call: TRBJ2-7
clone_size: -
d_call: TRBD2
cdr3_nt: TGTGCCAGCAGCCCTAAGGCGGGAGGGGCCGGCTACGAGCAGTACTTC
cdr3_aa: CASSPKAGGAGYEQYF

v_call: TRBV2
j_call: TRBJ1-1
clone_size: -
d_call: -
cdr3_nt: TGTGCCAGCACTCAGGGACTCACTGAAGCTTTCTTT
cdr3_aa: CASTQGLTEAFF

v_call: TRBV28
j_call: TRBJ2-1
clone_size: -
d_call: TRBD1
cdr3_nt: TGTGCCAGCAGTTTCCCAGGGGGTGAGCAGTTCTTC
cdr3_aa: CASSFPGGEQFF

v_call: TRBV30
j_call: TRBJ2-1
clone_size: -
d_call: TRBD2
cdr3_nt: TGTGCCTGGAGTGTAGATGGCGGGAGGGCTCCCTACAATGAGCAGTTCTTC
cdr3_aa: CAWSVDGGRAPYNEQFF

v_call: TRBV5-6
j_call: TRBJ2-7
clone_size: -
d_call: -
cdr3_nt: TGTGCCAGCAGCTTGGTATCGGGACTTAGCTACGAGCAGTACTTC
cdr3_aa: CASSLVSGLSYEQYF

v_call: TRBV20-1
j_call: TRBJ2-5
clone_size: -
d_call: -
cdr3_nt: TGCAGTGCTAGAGAGGAGGGGACCCAGTACTTC
cdr3_aa: CSAREEGTQYF

v_call: TRBV2
j_call: TRBJ2-1
clone_size: -
d_call: -
cdr3_nt: TGTGCCAGCAGACCCGGACTACGGAGCGGTGATGAGCAGTTCTTC
cdr3_aa: CASRPGLRSGDEQFF

v_call: TRBV27
j_call: TRBJ1-1
clone_size: -
d_call: TRBD1
cdr3_nt: TGTGCCAGCACCTCGAGGACAGGGACAGTTGAAGCTTTCTTT
cdr3_aa: CASTSRTGTVEAFF